This T cell receptor beta chain was captured in a study of OX40 agonist ivuxolimab in advanced cancers. Looking at the study overall: Recorded diagnoses for dose-escalation patients were hepatocellular carcinoma, melanoma, renal cell or head and neck cancer.

Sequencing was performed with immunoSEQ multiplex PCR; in TCRdb, only in-frame clones are kept and a portion is missing. The sample contains some 86,000 clones, roughly 88% of which appear only once. Germline CDR1 reads SGHTA; CDR2 reads FQGTGA. CDR3 length: 14 amino acids. V lost 5 bases, J lost 2 bases, and 11 bases lay in between. Prior autoimmune disease or systemic immunosuppression barred patients. The investigators sampled blood at baseline, at cycle 4 day 1, and at cycle 7 day 1. The source was CD4+ or CD8+ T cells sorted from blood, collected in a trial of the OX40 agonist ivuxolimab. The chain joins TRBV7-3 to TRBJ2-3, with D hard to call. The TCR comes from an adult with an advanced solid tumor such as melanoma, head and neck, liver or kidney cancer. The CDR3 DNA follows: TGTGCCAGCAGCCCCGGGCATTCCACAGATACGCAGTATTTT. The encoded protein is CASSPGHSTDTQYF. The complete variable domain, with remaining parts taken from reference TRBV7-3 and TRBJ2-3, reads GAGVSQTPSNKVTEKGKYVELRCDPISGHTALYWYRQSLGQGPEFLIYFQGTGAADDSGLPNDRFFAVRPEGSVSTLKIQRTERGDSAVYLCASSPGHSTDTQYFGPGTRLTVL.